The next 3 T cell receptor beta chains were all read from a single sample in a study of T cell responses to AZD1222 COVID-19 vaccine. Libraries were prepared by immunoSEQ multiplex PCR; TCRdb keeps only in-frame clonotypes and omits some of them. The repertoire holds 200,000 to 250,000 clones, with around 93% as singletons. Sequencing was performed on peripheral blood, taken on day 0 of MenACWY control vaccination. The receptors derive from an adult in good health.

CDR3 bases: TGCGCCAGCAGCTTGGGAGAGGGAAGGTACGAGCAGTACTTC. Its protein is CASSLGEGRYEQYF. The chain joins TRBV5-1 to TRBJ2-7; a possible D gene is TRBD2 (5 bases). The CDR3 extends over 14 amino acids. The germline gives CDR1 SGHRS, CDR2 YFSETQ. V was trimmed by 0 bases and J by 4 bases, leaving 11 bases between them.

The V gene is TRBV29-1, the J gene TRBJ1-2; maybe TRBD1 (5 bases). Germline values: CDR1 SQVTM, CDR2 ANQGSEA. This CDR3 contains 15 residues. With 4 bases removed from V and 7 bases from J, the gap between germline ends came to 22 bases. Here the CDR3 reads CSVARPGRQLGGYTF. In DNA form, the CDR3 reads TGCAGCGTTGCCCGCCCGGGGCGGCAGCTTGGTGGCTACACCTTC.

The chain carries TRBV6-1 and TRBJ1-1; 7 nucleotides match TRBD1. V shed 3 bases and J 2 bases; nucleotides not matched to a gene: 6. Germline V lookup: CDR1 MNHNS, CDR2 SASEGT. The CDR3 sequence is 15 residues long. CDR3 sequence (DNA): TGTGCCAGCAGTGACAGGGGGAGACGAAACACTGAAGCTTTCTTT. Translated: CASSDRGRRNTEAFF.